This T cell receptor (beta chain) was recovered during a study of blood T cell repertoires in COVID-19. In the study overall: Spain, Italy and the United States supplied samples that represented acute and convalescent COVID-19.

How the authors handled the data: Reference gene primer amplification in the assay estimated nucleated cell counts. The repertoire was sequenced with immunoSEQ multiplex PCR; TCRdb's copy has only in-frame clones and lacks some. The DNA gave D and trimming, while V, J and clone size come from that table. The sample lists more than 120,000 clones, over 80% occurring once. Germline V lookup: CDR1 SGHNT, CDR2 YYREEE (reference sequence). The CDR3 runs 17 residues. The V end was cut by 0 bases, the J end by 2 bases, with 18 bases between. The chain couples TRBV5-4 to TRBJ2-7; D unresolved. The receptor comes from a woman aged 45-65 years with acute or convalescent COVID-19. The specimen was peripheral blood. The CDR3 sequence is CASSLGAQAQATYEQYF. The CDR3 DNA follows: TGTGCCAGCAGCTTGGGGGCCCAGGCCCAAGCAACCTACGAGCAGTACTTC.